The rows below give T cell receptor beta chains drawn from one sample of a study of blood T cells in healthy people across ages. TCRdb reanalysed the 5' RACE reads using MiXCR and keeps one entry per CDR3 protein. The sample carries fewer than 1,000,000 distinct CDR3 sequences, under 55% recorded once. The specimen sequenced was blood. The receptors shown here come from a man between 60 and 75 years old in good health. CDR3s include the opening cysteine and the closing phenylalanine or tryptophan. The D gene is left open where the match is weak. The size of a clone is reported for some rows only, either as once, few or many, or as a class for expanded clones.

d_call: TRBD1; clone_size: NA; j_call: TRBJ2-5; v_call: TRBV12-5; cdr3_aa: CASGPTGGLGETQYF; cdr3_nt: TGTGCTAGTGGCCCGACAGGGGGCCTAGGAGAGACCCAGTACTTC
d_call: NA; clone_size: NA; j_call: TRBJ2-1; v_call: TRBV6-2/TRBV6-3; cdr3_aa: CASSPIIGYNEQFF; cdr3_nt: TGTGCCAGCAGCCCAATCATCGGCTACAATGAGCAGTTCTTC
d_call: NA; clone_size: NA; j_call: TRBJ2-3; v_call: TRBV7-8; cdr3_aa: CASSTRKGGGDTQYF; cdr3_nt: TGTGCCAGCAGCACTAGGAAGGGGGGGGGAGATACGCAGTATTTT
d_call: NA; clone_size: NA; j_call: TRBJ2-3; v_call: TRBV20-1; cdr3_aa: CSARDVLAGGGNTDTQYF; cdr3_nt: TGCAGTGCTAGAGATGTACTAGCAGGGGGTGGCAACACAGATACGCAGTATTTT
d_call: NA; clone_size: NA; j_call: TRBJ2-1; v_call: TRBV7-7; cdr3_aa: CASSPRTEQETQFF; cdr3_nt: TGTGCCAGCAGCCCCCGGACGGAACAGGAGACCCAGTTCTTC
d_call: NA; clone_size: once; j_call: TRBJ2-7; v_call: TRBV20-1; cdr3_aa: CSASPIGQGDEQYF; cdr3_nt: TGCAGTGCTAGTCCCATCGGACAAGGGGACGAGCAGTACTTC
d_call: NA; clone_size: NA; j_call: TRBJ2-7; v_call: TRBV4-1; cdr3_aa: CASSQEERNLLHEQYF; cdr3_nt: TGCGCCAGCAGCCAAGAAGAGCGGAACCTACTCCACGAGCAGTACTTC
d_call: TRBD2; clone_size: few; j_call: TRBJ2-3; v_call: TRBV6-6; cdr3_aa: CASRYLSGEDTQYF; cdr3_nt: TGTGCCAGCAGATACCTTAGCGGGGAAGATACGCAGTATTTT
d_call: NA; clone_size: few; j_call: TRBJ2-7; v_call: TRBV20-1; cdr3_aa: CSANDPTGGYYEQYF; cdr3_nt: TGCAGTGCCAATGATCCGACAGGCGGATACTACGAGCAGTACTTC
d_call: NA; clone_size: many; j_call: TRBJ2-7; v_call: TRBV5-1; cdr3_aa: CASSLSGISYEQYF; cdr3_nt: TGTGCCAGCAGCTTAAGTGGGATTTCCTACGAGCAGTACTTC
d_call: TRBD2; clone_size: few; j_call: TRBJ2-1; v_call: TRBV25-1; cdr3_aa: CASKVAGANEQFF; cdr3_nt: TGTGCCAGCAAAGTAGCGGGGGCCAATGAGCAGTTCTTC
d_call: NA; clone_size: NA; j_call: TRBJ2-6; v_call: TRBV12-3/TRBV12-4; cdr3_aa: CAGSFTGSGANVLTF; cdr3_nt: TGTGCCGGCAGTTTTACGGGGTCCGGGGCCAACGTCCTGACTTTC
d_call: TRBD2; clone_size: few; j_call: TRBJ2-7; v_call: TRBV4-1; cdr3_aa: CASSQDPSGKSYEQYF; cdr3_nt: TGCGCCAGCAGCCAAGACCCTAGCGGCAAGTCCTACGAGCAGTACTTC
d_call: NA; clone_size: NA; j_call: TRBJ2-2; v_call: TRBV7-9; cdr3_aa: CATGKGVNTGELFF; cdr3_nt: TGTGCCACGGGCAAGGGGGTAAACACCGGGGAGCTGTTTTTT
d_call: TRBD1; clone_size: NA; j_call: TRBJ1-2; v_call: TRBV4-3; cdr3_aa: CASSQDGQGSYGYTF; cdr3_nt: TGCGCCAGCAGCCAAGATGGACAGGGCTCCTATGGCTACACCTTC
d_call: NA; clone_size: few; j_call: TRBJ1-1; v_call: TRBV27; cdr3_aa: CASSLASQGMNTEAFF; cdr3_nt: TGTGCCAGCAGTTTGGCATCTCAGGGGATGAACACTGAAGCTTTCTTT
d_call: NA; clone_size: NA; j_call: TRBJ1-5; v_call: TRBV6-2/TRBV6-3; cdr3_aa: CASSSGLSLYSNQPQHF; cdr3_nt: TGTGCCAGCAGTTCGGGACTGTCACTATATAGCAATCAGCCCCAGCATTTT
d_call: NA; clone_size: few; j_call: TRBJ1-2; v_call: TRBV29-1; cdr3_aa: CSVGAGAGYTF; cdr3_nt: TGCAGCGTTGGGGCAGGGGCTGGCTACACCTTC
d_call: TRBD1; clone_size: NA; j_call: TRBJ2-5; v_call: TRBV11-3; cdr3_aa: CASSSRDRGVETQYF; cdr3_nt: TGTGCCAGCAGCTCCCGGGACAGGGGCGTGGAGACCCAGTACTTC
d_call: NA; clone_size: once; j_call: TRBJ1-5; v_call: TRBV11-2; cdr3_aa: CAKVPDECQPQHF; cdr3_nt: TGTGCCAAAGTCCCGGATGAGTGTCAGCCCCAGCATTTT
d_call: NA; clone_size: few; j_call: TRBJ1-3; v_call: TRBV4-1; cdr3_aa: CASSRILASSGNTIYF; cdr3_nt: TGCGCCAGCAGCCGGATTTTGGCAAGCTCTGGAAACACCATATATTTT
d_call: NA; clone_size: few; j_call: TRBJ1-2; v_call: TRBV5-1; cdr3_aa: CASSLLGDSGGYTF; cdr3_nt: TGCGCCAGCAGCTTGTTAGGCGATTCTGGCGGCTACACCTTC
d_call: NA; clone_size: NA; j_call: TRBJ2-2; v_call: TRBV4-2; cdr3_aa: CASSQDLPAGELFF; cdr3_nt: TGTGCCAGCAGCCAAGATCTCCCGGCCGGGGAGCTGTTTTTT
d_call: NA; clone_size: few; j_call: TRBJ2-5; v_call: TRBV14; cdr3_aa: CASSQVPRTSQETQYF; cdr3_nt: TGTGCCAGCAGCCAAGTACCCCGGACATCCCAAGAGACCCAGTACTTC
d_call: NA; clone_size: few; j_call: TRBJ1-2; v_call: TRBV2; cdr3_aa: CASSVGRAANYGYTF; cdr3_nt: TGTGCCAGCAGTGTTGGGAGGGCTGCTAACTATGGCTACACCTTC
d_call: TRBD1; clone_size: few; j_call: TRBJ2-1; v_call: TRBV7-9; cdr3_aa: CASSRRDREPEQFF; cdr3_nt: TGTGCCAGCAGCCGGCGGGACAGGGAGCCTGAGCAGTTCTTC
d_call: NA; clone_size: NA; j_call: TRBJ2-1; v_call: TRBV9; cdr3_aa: CASSVVTDLYNEQFF; cdr3_nt: TGTGCCAGCAGCGTAGTAACGGACCTCTACAATGAGCAGTTCTTC
d_call: NA; clone_size: NA; j_call: TRBJ2-3; v_call: TRBV13; cdr3_aa: CASSLAYAQNSDTQYF; cdr3_nt: TGTGCCAGCAGCTTAGCGTACGCCCAGAACTCAGATACGCAGTATTTT
d_call: TRBD2; clone_size: NA; j_call: TRBJ2-3; v_call: TRBV7-3; cdr3_aa: CASSRLAGGVDTQYF; cdr3_nt: TGTGCCAGCAGCCGACTAGCGGGAGGGGTAGATACGCAGTATTTT
d_call: TRBD2; clone_size: NA; j_call: TRBJ2-3; v_call: TRBV27; cdr3_aa: CASSLRLAGGPSSTDTQYF; cdr3_nt: TGTGCCAGCAGTTTAAGACTAGCGGGGGGTCCGTCTAGCACAGATACGCAGTATTTT
d_call: NA; clone_size: NA; j_call: TRBJ2-3; v_call: TRBV19; cdr3_aa: CASSIDLLGGRGTDTQYF; cdr3_nt: TGTGCCAGTAGTATAGATCTATTGGGGGGGCGAGGCACAGATACGCAGTATTTT
d_call: TRBD1; clone_size: few; j_call: TRBJ2-7; v_call: TRBV7-8; cdr3_aa: CASSAQGMENYEQYF; cdr3_nt: TGTGCCAGCAGCGCACAGGGGATGGAGAACTACGAGCAGTACTTC
d_call: TRBD1; clone_size: NA; j_call: TRBJ2-2; v_call: TRBV6-5; cdr3_aa: CASSWDRGMNGELFF; cdr3_nt: TGTGCCAGCAGTTGGGACAGGGGAATGAACGGGGAGCTGTTTTTT
d_call: NA; clone_size: NA; j_call: TRBJ1-1; v_call: TRBV30; cdr3_aa: CAWSRRSGETEAFF; cdr3_nt: TGTGCCTGGAGCCGCCGAAGTGGGGAGACTGAAGCTTTCTTT
d_call: NA; clone_size: NA; j_call: TRBJ2-3; v_call: TRBV6-1; cdr3_aa: CASSGRDTDTDTQYF; cdr3_nt: TGTGCCAGCAGTGGCCGGGACACCGACACAGATACGCAGTATTTT
d_call: NA; clone_size: few; j_call: TRBJ2-3; v_call: TRBV7-3; cdr3_aa: CASSPSGYRTDTQYF; cdr3_nt: TGTGCCAGCAGCCCAAGTGGCTACCGCACAGATACGCAGTATTTT
d_call: NA; clone_size: NA; j_call: TRBJ1-5; v_call: TRBV12-3/TRBV12-4; cdr3_aa: CASSVSRGVGNQPQHF; cdr3_nt: TGTGCCAGCAGTGTTTCAAGGGGGGTCGGCAATCAGCCCCAGCATTTT
d_call: NA; clone_size: many; j_call: TRBJ2-1; v_call: TRBV11-2; cdr3_aa: CASSPPNEQFF; cdr3_nt: TGTGCCAGCAGCCCTCCCAATGAGCAGTTCTTC
d_call: TRBD1; clone_size: NA; j_call: TRBJ2-1; v_call: TRBV20-1; cdr3_aa: CSATPGQGLNEQFF; cdr3_nt: TGCAGTGCTACACCGGGACAGGGGTTAAATGAGCAGTTCTTC
d_call: TRBD2; clone_size: few; j_call: TRBJ2-3; v_call: TRBV6-2/TRBV6-3; cdr3_aa: CASTELAGAPRTDTQYF; cdr3_nt: TGTGCCAGCACGGAACTAGCGGGGGCTCCCCGCACAGATACGCAGTATTTT